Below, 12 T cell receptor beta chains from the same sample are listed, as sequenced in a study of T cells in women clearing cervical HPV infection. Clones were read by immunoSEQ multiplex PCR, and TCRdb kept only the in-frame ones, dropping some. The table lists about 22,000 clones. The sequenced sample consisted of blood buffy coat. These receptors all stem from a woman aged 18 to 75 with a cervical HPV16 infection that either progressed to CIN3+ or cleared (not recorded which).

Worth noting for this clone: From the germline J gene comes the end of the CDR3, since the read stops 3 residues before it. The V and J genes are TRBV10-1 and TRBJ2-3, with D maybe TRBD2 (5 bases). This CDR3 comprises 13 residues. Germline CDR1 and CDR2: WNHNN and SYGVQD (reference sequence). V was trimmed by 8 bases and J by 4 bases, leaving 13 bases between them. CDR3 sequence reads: CASAEDGADTQYF. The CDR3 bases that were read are TGCGCCAGCGCCGAGGACGGGGCAGATACG.

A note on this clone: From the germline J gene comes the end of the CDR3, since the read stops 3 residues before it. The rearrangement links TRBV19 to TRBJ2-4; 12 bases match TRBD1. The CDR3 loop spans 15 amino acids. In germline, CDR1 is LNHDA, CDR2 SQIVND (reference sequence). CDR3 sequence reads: CATSRDRGRDYGQYF. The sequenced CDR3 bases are TGTGCCACCTCCCGGGACAGGGGGCGCGACTATGGT.

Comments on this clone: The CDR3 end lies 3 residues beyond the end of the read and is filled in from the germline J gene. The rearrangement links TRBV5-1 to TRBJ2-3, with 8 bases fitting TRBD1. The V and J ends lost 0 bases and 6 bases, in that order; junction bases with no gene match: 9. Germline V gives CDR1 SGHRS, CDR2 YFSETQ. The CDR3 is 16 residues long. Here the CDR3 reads CASSLEAGGALDTQYF. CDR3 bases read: TGCGCCAGCAGCTTGGAGGCAGGGGGCGCTTTGGATACG. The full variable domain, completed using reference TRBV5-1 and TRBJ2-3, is KAGVTQTPRYLIKTRGQQVTLSCSPISGHRSVSWYQQTPGQGLQFLFEYFSETQRNKGNFPGRFSGRQFSNSRSEMNVSTLELGDSALYLCASSLEAGGALDTQYFGPGTRLTVL.

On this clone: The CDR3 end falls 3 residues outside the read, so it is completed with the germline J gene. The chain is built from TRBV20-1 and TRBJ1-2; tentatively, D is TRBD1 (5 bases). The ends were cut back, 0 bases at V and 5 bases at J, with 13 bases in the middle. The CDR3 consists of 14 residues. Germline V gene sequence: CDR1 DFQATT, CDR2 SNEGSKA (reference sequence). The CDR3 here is CSARDLDIPYGYTF. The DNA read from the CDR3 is TGCAGTGCTAGAGATTTGGACATCCCGTATGGC.

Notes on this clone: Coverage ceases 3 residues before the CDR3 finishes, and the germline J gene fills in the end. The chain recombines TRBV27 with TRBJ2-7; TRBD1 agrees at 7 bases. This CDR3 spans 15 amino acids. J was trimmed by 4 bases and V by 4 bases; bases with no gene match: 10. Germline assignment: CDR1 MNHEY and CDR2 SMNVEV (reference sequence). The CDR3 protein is CASSSIRQGPYEQYF. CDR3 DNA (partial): TGTGCCAGCAGTTCAATTAGACAGGGTCCATACGAG.

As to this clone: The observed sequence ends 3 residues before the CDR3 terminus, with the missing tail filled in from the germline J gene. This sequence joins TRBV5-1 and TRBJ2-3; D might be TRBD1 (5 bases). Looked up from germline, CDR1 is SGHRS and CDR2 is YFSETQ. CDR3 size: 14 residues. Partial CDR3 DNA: TGCGCCAGCAGCCCTGGACACATTCAAGAGACG. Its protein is CASSPGHIQET. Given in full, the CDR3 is CASSPGHIQETQYF.

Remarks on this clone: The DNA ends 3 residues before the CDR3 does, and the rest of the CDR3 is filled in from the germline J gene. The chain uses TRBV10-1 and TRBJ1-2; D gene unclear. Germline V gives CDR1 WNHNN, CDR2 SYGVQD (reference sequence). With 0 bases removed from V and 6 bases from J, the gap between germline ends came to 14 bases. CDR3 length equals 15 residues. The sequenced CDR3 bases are TGCGCCAGCAGTGAGTCGATCGGGTATTGGCATGGC. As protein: CASSESIGYWHG. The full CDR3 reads CASSESIGYWHGYTF.

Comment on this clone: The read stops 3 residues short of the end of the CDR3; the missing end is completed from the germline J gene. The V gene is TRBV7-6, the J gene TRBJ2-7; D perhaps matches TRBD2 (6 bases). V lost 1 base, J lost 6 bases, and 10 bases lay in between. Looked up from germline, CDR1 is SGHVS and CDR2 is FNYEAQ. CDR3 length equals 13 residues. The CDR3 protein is CASSLGGEAEQYF. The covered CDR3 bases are TGTGCCAGCAGCTTAGGAGGGGAGGCCGAG.

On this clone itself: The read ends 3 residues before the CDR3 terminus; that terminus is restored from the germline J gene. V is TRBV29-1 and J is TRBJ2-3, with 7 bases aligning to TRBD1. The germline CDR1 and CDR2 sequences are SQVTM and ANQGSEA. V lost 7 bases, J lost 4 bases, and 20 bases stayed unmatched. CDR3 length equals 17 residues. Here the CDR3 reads CSGFRIRVGQGADTQYF. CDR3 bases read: TGCAGCGGCTTTCGGATACGGGTGGGGCAGGGGGCAGATACG.

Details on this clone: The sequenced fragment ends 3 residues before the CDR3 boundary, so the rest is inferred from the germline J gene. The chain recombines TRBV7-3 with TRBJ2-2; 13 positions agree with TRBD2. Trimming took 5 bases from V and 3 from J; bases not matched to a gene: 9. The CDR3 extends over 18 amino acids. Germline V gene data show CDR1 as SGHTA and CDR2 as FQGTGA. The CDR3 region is CASSLRTSGSWDTGELFF. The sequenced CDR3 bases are TGTGCCAGCAGCCTACGGACTAGCGGGAGTTGGGACACCGGGGAG.

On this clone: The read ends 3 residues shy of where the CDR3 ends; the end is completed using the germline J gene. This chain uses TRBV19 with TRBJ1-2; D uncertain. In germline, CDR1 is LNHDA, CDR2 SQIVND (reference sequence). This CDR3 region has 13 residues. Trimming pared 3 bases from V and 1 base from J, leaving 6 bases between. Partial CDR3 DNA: TGTGCCAGTAGTATTGCCAGTAACTATGGC. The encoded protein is CASSIASNYG. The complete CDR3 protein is CASSIASNYGYTF.

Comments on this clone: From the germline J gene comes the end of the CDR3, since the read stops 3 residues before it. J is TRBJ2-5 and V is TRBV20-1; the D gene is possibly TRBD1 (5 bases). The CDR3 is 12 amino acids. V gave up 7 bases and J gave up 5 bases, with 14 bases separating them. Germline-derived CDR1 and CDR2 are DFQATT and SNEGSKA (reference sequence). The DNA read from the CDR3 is TGCAGTGGCAACCAGGGTAGGGAGACC. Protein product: CSGNQGRET. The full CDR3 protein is CSGNQGRETQYF.